Shown below are 26 T cell receptor beta chains from a single sample sequenced in a study of cytomegalovirus exposure and HLA in healthy donors. PCR primers comprised 60 Vbeta and 13 Jbeta primers. This table comes from immunoSEQ multiplex PCR, and its TCRdb copy is limited to in-frame clones, with some not included. The sample comprises about 120,000 clones, approximately 83% of which are singletons, and 3.6% rests with the top ten. The specimen was PBMCs. The source is a woman between 40 and 55 years old in good health and CMV-seropositive.

The chain employs TRBV7-9 and TRBJ2-3; weak D call: TRBD1 (5 bases). Trimming took off 5 bases at V and 11 bases at J, with 26 bases between the two ends. Germline values: CDR1 SEHNR, CDR2 FQNEAQ (reference sequence). The CDR3 spans 16 residues. CDR3 in DNA: TGTGCCAGCAGCACCAGACAGTCTTCTAATGCCCTCGGGCAGTATTTT. Its protein is CASSTRQSSNALGQYF. The whole variable domain, remainder taken from reference TRBV7-9 and TRBJ2-3, is DTGVSQNPRHKITKRGQNVTFRCDPISEHNRLYWYRQTLGQGPEFLTYFQNEAQLEKSRLLSDRFSAERPKGSFSTLEIQRTEQGDSAMYLCASSTRQSSNALGQYFGPGTRLTVL.

The chain carries TRBV7-9 and TRBJ2-1; the match to TRBD2 covers 7 bases. The V segment lost 4 bases and the J segment 9 bases; nucleotides outside the gene matches: 15. CDR1 and CDR2 from the germline V gene are SEHNR and FQNEAQ (reference sequence). The CDR3 totals 16 residues. The CDR3 reads CASSSHRGTTLAEQFF. In DNA form, the CDR3 reads TGTGCCAGCAGCTCACACCGCGGGACTACCCTGGCTGAGCAGTTCTTC.

The gene calls are TRBV20-1 and TRBJ1-2; D is unresolved. V was shortened by 1 base and J by 8 bases, with 5 bases between the two germline ends. The germline CDR1 and CDR2 sequences are DFQATT and SNEGSKA (reference sequence). The CDR3 extends over 10 amino acids. The DNA of the CDR3 is TGCAGTGCTAGAGGAGGAGGCTACACCTTC. Its translation: CSARGGGYTF.

The chain combines TRBV2 with TRBJ2-7; TRBD1 matches 11 bases. CDR3 size: 18 residues. Trimming removed 4 bases from V and 3 bases from J; junction bases left unmatched: 14. CDR1 is SNHLY and CDR2 is FYNNEI in the germline V gene. CDR3: CASSGLNLGTGGLYEQYF. For the CDR3, the DNA is TGTGCCAGCAGTGGTTTGAATCTCGGGACAGGGGGTCTCTACGAGCAGTACTTC.

The chain is built from TRBV7-9 and TRBJ2-2; D perhaps matches TRBD1 (6 bases). Germline V lookup: CDR1 SEHNR, CDR2 FQNEAQ (reference sequence). This CDR3 has 16 residues. Between the trimmed V and J ends, which lost 2 bases and 6 bases, there was a span of 16 bases. The CDR3 loop reads CASSLQGGLTPGELFF. The CDR3, as DNA: TGTGCCAGCAGCTTACAAGGGGGTCTGACACCCGGGGAGCTGTTTTTT.

This clone was counted a few times. V gene TRBV30 combines with J gene TRBJ2-2; 7 bases are shared with TRBD1. V shed 1 base, J shed 5 bases, and the junction held 1 base outside the gene matches. Germline CDR1 is GTSNPN and CDR2 is SVGIG (reference sequence). The CDR3 spans 13 residues. As DNA, the CDR3 is TGTGCCTGGAGTGAGACAGGGACCGGGGAGCTGTTTTTT. Translating it yields CAWSETGTGELFF.

J is TRBJ2-3 and V is TRBV30; 11 bases are shared with TRBD2. This CDR3 contains 16 residues. Germline loops: CDR1 GTSNPN, CDR2 SVGIG (reference sequence). J was trimmed by 1 base and V by 3 bases; bases with no gene match: 6. As DNA, the CDR3 is TGTGCCTGGAGAGGGGGGACTAGCGGAGGCACAGATACGCAGTATTTT. It codes for CAWRGGTSGGTDTQYF.

The chain recombines TRBV25-1 with TRBJ2-2; D uncertain. V shed 3 bases and J shed 5 bases, with 7 bases lying between them. The CDR3 sequence is 13 residues long. Germline lookup yields CDR1 MGHDK and CDR2 SYGVNS. CDR3 DNA: TGTGCCAGCAGTGATATCCCGACCGGGGAGCTGTTTTTT. Its protein product is CASSDIPTGELFF.

The genes are TRBV11-2 and TRBJ2-1; possibly TRBD2 for D (5 bases). V lost 6 bases and J lost 7, with 19 bases in between. The CDR3 totals 15 residues. Germline CDR1 and CDR2: SGHAT and FQNNGV. The CDR3 DNA follows: TGTGCCAGCAGTCATTTCCGGGGAGTGGGTAATGAGCAGTTCTTC. It is translated as CASSHFRGVGNEQFF. Based on the CDR3 plus reference TRBV11-2 and TRBJ2-1, the full variable domain is EAGVAQSPRYKIIEKRQSVAFWCNPISGHATLYWYQQILGQGPKLLIQFQNNGVVDDSQLPKDRFSAERLKGVDSTLKIQPAKLEDSAVYLCASSHFRGVGNEQFFGPGTRLTVL.

This chain uses TRBV4-3 with TRBJ2-1, with 10 bases identical to TRBD2. V lost 0 bases and J lost 1; bases outside the gene matches: 9. The CDR3 has 19 residues. CDR1 is LGHNA and CDR2 is YSLEER in the germline V gene. The DNA for the CDR3 is TGCGCCAGCAGCCAAGAGCCATCTAGCGGGAGAGAGTCCTACAATGAGCAGTTCTTC. Protein: CASSQEPSSGRESYNEQFF.

The chain carries TRBV4-2 and TRBJ1-5, with TRBD1 matching 7 bases. The V gene's germline CDR1 is LGHNA and CDR2 YNFKEQ. The CDR3 extends over 17 amino acids. The V gene end was trimmed by 5 bases and the J gene end by 1 base; junction bases not matched to a gene: 11. CDR3 sequence: CASSSGTADASNQPQHF. The CDR3 DNA reads TGTGCCAGCAGCTCCGGGACAGCGGACGCCAGCAATCAGCCCCAGCATTTT.

The rearrangement joins TRBV30 to TRBJ1-1; maybe TRBD1 (5 bases). CDR3 length: 14 amino acids. Germline loops: CDR1 GTSNPN, CDR2 SVGIG (reference sequence). Trimming took 2 bases from V and 4 from J, leaving 14 bases between them. The CDR3 DNA is TGTGCCTGGAGTCGGTCGGACATCTTCACTGAAGCTTTCTTT. Encoded protein: CAWSRSDIFTEAFF.

This clone was detected only a few times. This chain uses TRBV27 with TRBJ2-1, with a weak D call TRBD2 (5 bases). The germline V gene has CDR1 MNHEY and CDR2 SMNVEV (reference sequence). The V gene lost 0 bases and the J gene lost 4 bases, with 10 bases spanning the gap. The CDR3 spans 15 residues. The CDR3 protein is CASSLSGELYNEQFF. For the CDR3, the DNA is TGTGCCAGCAGTTTATCCGGGGAACTGTACAATGAGCAGTTCTTC.

The chain links TRBV2 to TRBJ2-3, with 9 bases matching TRBD1. The trim removed 7 bases at V and 3 bases at J, leaving 2 bases unmatched. The CDR3 runs 13 residues. Germline lookup yields CDR1 SNHLY and CDR2 FYNNEI. The CDR3: CASNDRGTDTQYF. CDR3 DNA: TGTGCCAGCAACGACAGGGGGACAGATACGCAGTATTTT.

On this clone itself: Germline and junction disagree at one end, which may indicate a read error. This chain links TRBV7-9 with TRBJ2-2; 7 bases agree with TRBD2. From germline, CDR1 is SEHNR and CDR2 FQNEAQ (reference sequence). There are 14 residues in the CDR3. The CDR3 bases are TGTTCCAGCAGCTTAGGCGGGAGTGACGGGGAGCTGTTTTTT. Protein sequence: CSSSLGGSDGELFF.

As concerns this clone: Germline is not matched at one junction end, which may reflect a read error. This chain connects TRBV7-9 to TRBJ1-4; a possible D gene is TRBD1 (5 bases). In germline, CDR1 is SEHNR, CDR2 FQNEAQ (reference sequence). This CDR3 comprises 14 residues. The CDR3 loop reads CSSSLGGDSEKLFF. CDR3 nucleotides: TGTTCCAGCAGCTTAGGTGGGGACTCTGAAAAACTGTTTTTT.

The chain is built from TRBV28 and TRBJ1-1; 9 bases align to TRBD1. The V gene end was trimmed by 4 bases and the J gene end by 4 bases; junction bases not matched to a gene: 7. The length of the CDR3 is 15 residues. Germline assignment: CDR1 MDHEN and CDR2 SYDVKM. CDR3 nucleotides: TGTGCCAGCAGTTCGCACAGGGGGCAGGTCACTGAAGCTTTCTTT. This translates into CASSSHRGQVTEAFF. Filled out from reference TRBV28 and TRBJ1-1, the complete variable domain reads DVKVTQSSRYLVKRTGEKVFLECVQDMDHENMFWYRQDPGLGLRLIYFSYDVKMKEKGDIPEGYSVSREKKERFSLILESASTNQTSMYLCASSSHRGQVTEAFFGQGTRLTVV.

The chain has TRBV19 and TRBJ2-3, with TRBD2 identical over 15 bases. The germline gives CDR1 LNHDA, CDR2 SQIVND (reference sequence). This CDR3 is built from 14 residues. The junction had 2 bases not matched to a gene; V was cut back by 7 bases and J by 6 bases. The CDR3 DNA reads as TGTGCCAGTACCGGGACTAGCGGGAGGGATACGCAGTATTTT. Residues: CASTGTSGRDTQYF.

V gene TRBV7-2 combines with J gene TRBJ2-3, with 11 nucleotides matching TRBD2. The CDR3 spans 14 residues. The germline V gene encodes CDR1 SGHTA and CDR2 FQGNSA. V lost 5 bases to trimming and J lost 9 bases; unmatched junction nucleotides: 7. DNA of the CDR3: TGTGCCAGCAGCCGAGGGGCTAGCGGGGGGACGCAGTATTTT. Translation: CASSRGASGGTQYF.

This clone was seen once. The V and J genes are TRBV7-2 and TRBJ2-4, with 16 bases lining up with TRBD2. Trimming removed 4 bases from V and 7 bases from J; junction bases left unmatched: 7. This CDR3 is 17 amino acids long. Germline-derived CDR1 and CDR2 are SGHTA and FQGNSA. The CDR3 DNA is TGTGCCAGCAGCTCTAAGGGACTAGCGGGAGGGTATAACATTCAGTACTTC. Its protein is CASSSKGLAGGYNIQYF. Combining the CDR3 with reference TRBV7-2 and TRBJ2-4 gives the whole variable domain GAGVSQSPSNKVTEKGKDVELRCDPISGHTALYWYRQSLGQGLEFLIYFQGNSAPDKSGLPSDRFSAERTGGSVSTLTIQRTQQEDSAVYLCASSSKGLAGGYNIQYFGAGTRLSVL.

This chain uses TRBV7-6 with TRBJ1-2, with 7 bases aligning to TRBD1. Germline V lookup: CDR1 SGHVS, CDR2 FNYEAQ. This CDR3 has 13 amino acids. The V and J ends lost 5 bases and 5 bases, in that order; junction bases with no gene match: 5. CDR3 coding DNA: TGTGCCAGCAGCGAGGGGGCGTCTTATGGCTACACCTTC. Translated, it gives CASSEGASYGYTF.

A single count supports this clone. The CDR3 region is CASSWDRGYEQYF. CDR3 coding DNA: TGTGCCAGCAGTTGGGACAGGGGCTACGAGCAGTACTTC. The V gene is TRBV6-1, the J gene TRBJ2-7; 10 nucleotides match TRBD1. Germline CDR1 is MNHNS and CDR2 is SASEGT. The CDR3 has 13 amino acids. The V gene end was trimmed by 5 bases and the J gene end by 3 bases; junction bases not matched to a gene: 1.

The rearrangement uses TRBV4-3 and TRBJ2-1, with D possibly TRBD1 on 6 matching bases. Germline values: CDR1 LGHNA, CDR2 YSLEER. The V end was cut by 1 base, the J end by 5 bases, with 15 bases between. The CDR3 runs 16 residues. CDR3 in DNA: TGCGCCAGCAGCCAAGGAGTGGGACAACTACACAATGAGCAGTTCTTC. Protein product: CASSQGVGQLHNEQFF.

The rearrangement links TRBV7-2 to TRBJ1-1, with D perhaps matching TRBD1 (5 bases). Germline CDR1 SGHTA, CDR2 FQGNSA. The CDR3 spans 15 residues. With 5 bases removed from V and 0 bases from J, the gap between germline ends came to 13 bases. The CDR3 sequence: CASSPTVQVNTEAFF. CDR3 nucleotide sequence: TGTGCCAGCAGCCCGACGGTACAGGTGAACACTGAAGCTTTCTTT.

The rearrangement links TRBV5-1 to TRBJ1-5; maybe TRBD1 (5 bases). Per the germline V gene, CDR1 is SGHRS and CDR2 is YFSETQ. The CDR3 runs to 14 residues. The V gene lost 5 bases and the J gene lost 2 bases, with 11 bases spanning the gap. The CDR3 sequence: CASSPGWGNQPQHF. CDR3 bases: TGCGCCAGCAGTCCAGGGTGGGGCAATCAGCCCCAGCATTTT.

This sequence joins TRBV19 and TRBJ2-7; D not resolved. The CDR3 covers 11 residues. V lost 5 bases and J 4 bases, leaving 6 bases between the germline ends. CDR1 and CDR2 (germline): LNHDA, SQIVND (reference sequence). CDR3: CASSVSYEQYF. CDR3 DNA: TGTGCCAGTAGTGTGTCGTACGAGCAGTACTTC.